The source of this TCR beta chain is a study of control samples from healthy donors and cancer patients. Between the trimmed V and J ends, which lost 5 bases and 7 bases, there was a span of 15 bases. Germline CDR1 reads SGHTA; CDR2 reads FQGTGA. The CDR3 has 15 residues. Profiling relied on immunoSEQ multiplex PCR, and the TCRdb table lists in-frame clones only, not all of them. The sample consists of about 73,000 clones, around 92% of them appearing once. The origin of this receptor is a man in his 60s with lung cancer. This chain links TRBV7-3 with TRBJ1-6; a possible D gene is TRBD1 (6 bases). Sample: PBMCs. The CDR3, as DNA: TGTGCCAGCAGCCCACAGGGCGGGGACAATTCACCCCTCCACTTT. This translates into CASSPQGGDNSPLHF.